Sequencing of this TCR beta chain was carried out in a study of response to subunit inactivated influenza vaccine (dated by TCRdb to between 2017 and 2018). Broadly, across the study: To follow how T cells responded to a trivalent subunit inactivated influenza vaccine, the researchers relied on deep quantitative profiling of the T cell receptor repertoire. What the study reported, not specific to this receptor: According to the authors, only a limited number of new T cells may be recruited by each seasonal influenza vaccination.

On this clonotype: Its antigen is unknown. Base quality data are lacking; no much larger clone is found one base away.

The method behind the library was RT-PCR. Instrument on record: Illumina HiSeq 2500. Using fastp at Q25 and MiXCR, TCRdb reprocessed the public reads and kept productive beta chains. Duplicate CDR3 protein sequences are folded into a single record with the most common DNA and genes. This sample comprises some 850,000 distinct CDR3 sequences, under 20% of them detected only once. In total, the top ten clones hold about 11% of the sample. From the cysteine through the phenylalanine, the CDR3 covers 13 amino acids. The read is trimmed to its CDR3 DNA, 39 bases read in frame from base 1. CDR1 SGDLS and CDR2 YYNGEE were looked up in the germline V gene. Trimming takes 0 bases from V and 10 bases from J, and the germline ends sit 14 bases apart.

This receptor chain uses TRBV9 and TRBJ2-7; the D call is possibly TRBD1 or TRBD2, each sharing 6 bases. The sequences come from PBMCs from blood, collected less than 6 days after vaccination. The source of this sequence is a man aged 45-65 years who received an inactivated influenza vaccine. Donor details come from another sample of the same person, matched by shared clones. The base sequence is TGTGCCAGCAGCGTAGGGAGGGGGAGCAGCCAGTACTTC. Its translation reads: CASSVGRGSSQYF.